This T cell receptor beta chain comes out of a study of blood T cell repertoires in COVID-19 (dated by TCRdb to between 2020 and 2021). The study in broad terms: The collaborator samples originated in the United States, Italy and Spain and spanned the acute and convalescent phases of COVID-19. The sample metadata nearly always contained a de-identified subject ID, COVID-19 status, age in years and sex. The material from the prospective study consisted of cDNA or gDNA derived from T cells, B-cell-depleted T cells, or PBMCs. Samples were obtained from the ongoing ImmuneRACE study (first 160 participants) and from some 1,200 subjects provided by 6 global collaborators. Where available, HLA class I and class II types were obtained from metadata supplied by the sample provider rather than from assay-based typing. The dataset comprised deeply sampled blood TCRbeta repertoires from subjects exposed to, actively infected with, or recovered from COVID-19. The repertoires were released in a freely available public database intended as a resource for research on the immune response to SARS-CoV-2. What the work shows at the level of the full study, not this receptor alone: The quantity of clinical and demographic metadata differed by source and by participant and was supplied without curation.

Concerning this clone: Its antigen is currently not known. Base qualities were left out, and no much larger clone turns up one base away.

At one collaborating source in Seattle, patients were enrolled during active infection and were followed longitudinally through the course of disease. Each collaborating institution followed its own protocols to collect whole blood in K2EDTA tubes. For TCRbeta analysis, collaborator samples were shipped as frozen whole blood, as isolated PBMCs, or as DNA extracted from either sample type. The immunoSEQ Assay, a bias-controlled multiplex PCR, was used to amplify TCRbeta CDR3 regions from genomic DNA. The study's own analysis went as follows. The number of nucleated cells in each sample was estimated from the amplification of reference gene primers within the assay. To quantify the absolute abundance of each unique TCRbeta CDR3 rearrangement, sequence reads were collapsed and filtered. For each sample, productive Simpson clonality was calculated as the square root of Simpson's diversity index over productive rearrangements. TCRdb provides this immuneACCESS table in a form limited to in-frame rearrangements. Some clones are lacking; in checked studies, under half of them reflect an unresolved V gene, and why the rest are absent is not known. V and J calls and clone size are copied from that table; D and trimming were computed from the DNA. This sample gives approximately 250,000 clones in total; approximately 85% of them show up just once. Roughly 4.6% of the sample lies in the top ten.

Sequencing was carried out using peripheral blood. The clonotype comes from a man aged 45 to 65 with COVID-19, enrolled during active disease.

Here the CDR3 is given as CASSLSPRTFSNYGYTF. The bases are TGTGCCAGCAGTTTAAGCCCCCGTACTTTTTCTAACTATGGCTACACCTTC. The chain was built from TRBV27 and TRBJ1-2, with the D gene uncertain. CDR1 MNHEY and CDR2 SMNVEV are derived from the germline V gene (reference sequence). From cysteine to phenylalanine, the CDR3 is 17 amino acids long. CDR3 DNA only is kept here, 51 bases in frame from base 1. V is pared back by 2 bases and J by 0 bases, with 16 bases lying between the germline termini.